This TCR beta chain was obtained from a study of cytomegalovirus exposure and HLA in healthy donors. Only one count was recorded for this clone. One end of the junction fails to match germline, which may point to a read error. Primers included in the PCR were 60 Vbeta and 13 Jbeta primers. Assay: immunoSEQ multiplex PCR; the TCRdb copy retains only in-frame clones and omits some. Among roughly 170,000 clones listed, 76% were seen once. Sequenced input: PBMCs. The clonotype was recovered from a female donor in good health and CMV-seronegative.

The CDR3 sequence: CASSYDPWDRKLAGVPAQNIQYF. The DNA of the CDR3 is TGTGCCAGCAGTTACGATCCTTGGGACAGGAAACTAGCGGGAGTCCCAGCCCAAAACATTCAGTACTTC. The genes are TRBV28 and TRBJ2-4; 11 positions agree with TRBD2. This CDR3 spans 23 amino acids. Germline V lookup: CDR1 MDHEN, CDR2 SYDVKM.